The present entry profiles one T cell receptor (beta chain) with its context. Its antigen is as yet unknown. Its ends do not fully match the called genes, so a read error is possible. This table comes from immunoSEQ multiplex PCR, and its TCRdb copy is limited to in-frame clones, with some not included. The sample has 20,000 to 30,000 clones; about 81% are singletons. CDR3 length: 11 amino acids. Germline CDR1 is SGHDN and CDR2 is FVKESK. The source of the sample is a study of a mutant IDH1 vaccine in newly diagnosed glioma. Study results and caveats: Immune responses induced by vaccination arose in 93.3% of the patients.

Time point defined: week 47, end of study. All doses held 300 ug of mutant IDH1 20-mer peptide, with topical imiquimod. The sequence derives from a man aged 35 to 55 with glioma. Some clones in this sample may be carry-over from other donors' samples. The genes are TRBV14 and TRBJ2-7; possible D gene TRBD2, 6 bases. The sequenced sample was PBMCs, obtained from a glioma patient whose treatment included an IDH1 peptide vaccine. This chain's CDR3 is CASSQIGTPNF. The CDR3, as DNA: TGTGCCAGCAGCCAAATAGGGACTCCGAACTTC.